This T cell receptor beta chain was sequenced in a study of Tregs in tolerant kidney transplant recipients. In germline, CDR1 is SGHTA, CDR2 FQGTGA. The CDR3 consists of 14 residues. Trimming shortened V by 5 bases and J by 5 bases, and 15 bases separated the two germline ends. The table lists this clone with a few counts. The antigen remains undetermined. Assay: immunoSEQ multiplex PCR; the TCRdb copy retains only in-frame clones and omits some. The sample lists 4,000 to 5,500 clones; 40% were seen once. The V gene is TRBV7-3, the J gene TRBJ1-2; D perhaps matches TRBD1 (6 bases). The sample was CD8+ T cells from blood cultured with allogeneic cells. This sequence originates from a human donor in good health. As DNA, the CDR3 is TGTGCCAGCAGCCCAGTAGGGGGAGGGTATGGCTACACCTTC. It is translated as CASSPVGGGYGYTF.